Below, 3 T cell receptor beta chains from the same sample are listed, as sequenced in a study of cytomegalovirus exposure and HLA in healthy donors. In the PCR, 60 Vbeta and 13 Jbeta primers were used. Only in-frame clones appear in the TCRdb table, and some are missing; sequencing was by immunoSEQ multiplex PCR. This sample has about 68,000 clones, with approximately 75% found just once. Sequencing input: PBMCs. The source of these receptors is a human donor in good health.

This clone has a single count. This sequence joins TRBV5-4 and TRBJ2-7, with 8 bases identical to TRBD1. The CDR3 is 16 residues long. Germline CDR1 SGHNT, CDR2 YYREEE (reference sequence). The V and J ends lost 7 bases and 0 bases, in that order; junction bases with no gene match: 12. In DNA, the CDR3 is TGTGCCAGCCGAGGACCAGACAGGGGTATCTCCTACGAGCAGTACTTC. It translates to CASRGPDRGISYEQYF.

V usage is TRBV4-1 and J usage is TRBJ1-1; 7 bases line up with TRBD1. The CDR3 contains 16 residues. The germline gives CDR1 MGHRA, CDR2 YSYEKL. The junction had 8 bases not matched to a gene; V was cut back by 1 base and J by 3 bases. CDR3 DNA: TGCGCCAGCAGCCAAGTCCCACAGGGGTTGGACACTGAAGCTTTCTTT. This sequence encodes CASSQVPQGLDTEAFF.

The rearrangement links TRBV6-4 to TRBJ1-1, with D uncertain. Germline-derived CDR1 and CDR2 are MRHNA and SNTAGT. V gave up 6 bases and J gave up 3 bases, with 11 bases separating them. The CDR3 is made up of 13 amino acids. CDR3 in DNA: TGTGCCAGCAGGGTCGCGGGTGACACTGAAGCTTTCTTT. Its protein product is CASRVAGDTEAFF.